The 27 T cell receptor beta chains given below trace back to one sample, sequenced in a study of cytomegalovirus exposure and HLA in healthy donors (dated by TCRdb to about 2017). Library construction relied on the immunoSEQ multiplex PCR assay. For the multiplex PCR, a mixture combining 60 forward primers for TCR Vbeta segments and 13 reverse primers for TCR Jbeta segments was used. This is the immuneACCESS table as TCRdb keeps it, with only in-frame sequences that have V and J called. A part of the clones is gone; compared with another copy, unresolved V genes explain less than half, and the rest is unexplained. For this sample there are over 70,000 clones; over 60% appear just once. The ten largest clones add up to 7.6% of the sample. Source material: PBMCs. These receptors all stem from a man aged 35-49 years in good health and CMV-seropositive.

The chain has TRBV5-4 and TRBJ2-1; 12 nucleotides align to TRBD1. V was clipped by 5 bases and J by 3 bases; unmatched bases: 15. From germline, CDR1 is SGHNT and CDR2 YYREEE (reference sequence). The CDR3 sequence is 19 residues long. CDR3 sequence: CASRGGGTGGARNYNEQFF. The CDR3 region has the DNA TGTGCCAGCAGGGGAGGTGGGACAGGGGGCGCAAGGAACTACAATGAGCAGTTCTTC.

The V and J genes are TRBV5-4 and TRBJ1-6; D ambiguous. Trimming removed 0 bases at V and 14 bases at J, with 18 bases between. The CDR3 loop spans 15 amino acids. Germline V gives CDR1 SGHNT, CDR2 YYREEE (reference sequence). The CDR3 loop is CASSLETAPKAALHF. DNA for the CDR3: TGTGCCAGCAGCTTGGAGACGGCTCCTAAGGCGGCCCTCCACTTT.

CDR3 region: CASSPQVPYEQYF. CDR3 nucleotides: TGTGCCAGCAGTCCTCAGGTTCCTTACGAGCAGTACTTC. The rearrangement uses TRBV27 and TRBJ2-7; D remains ambiguous. This CDR3 is 13 amino acids long. The germline V gene has CDR1 MNHEY and CDR2 SMNVEV (reference sequence). V lost 5 bases, J lost 4 bases, and 12 bases lay in between.

V and J are TRBV4-1 and TRBJ2-7; D gene uncertain. V was trimmed by 4 bases and J by 1 base, leaving 8 bases between them. Germline CDR1 MGHRA, CDR2 YSYEKL. CDR3 length: 13 residues. This CDR3 is CASSPPGSYEQYF. In DNA, the CDR3 is TGCGCCAGCAGCCCCCCAGGATCCTACGAGCAGTACTTC.

The V gene is TRBV7-3, the J gene TRBJ2-1; 9 bases line up with TRBD2. V lost 5 bases and J lost 2; bases outside the gene matches: 4. The germline V gene has CDR1 SGHTA and CDR2 FQGTGA. The CDR3 consists of 15 residues. Here the CDR3 DNA reads TGTGCCAGCAGCCTGACTAGCGGACCCTACAATGAGCAGTTCTTC. This sequence encodes CASSLTSGPYNEQFF.

This clone was detected once. The chain links TRBV7-3 to TRBJ2-2; D remains ambiguous. Germline V gene sequence: CDR1 SGHTA, CDR2 FQGTGA. V lost 5 bases, J lost 5 bases, and 9 bases lay in between. This CDR3 has 13 residues. The CDR3 loop is CASSLPETGELFF. CDR3 DNA: TGTGCCAGCAGCCTACCGGAGACCGGGGAGCTGTTTTTT. The complete variable domain, with remaining parts taken from reference TRBV7-3 and TRBJ2-2, reads GAGVSQTPSNKVTEKGKYVELRCDPISGHTALYWYRQSLGQGPEFLIYFQGTGAADDSGLPNDRFFAVRPEGSVSTLKIQRTERGDSAVYLCASSLPETGELFFGEGSRLTVL.

This chain uses TRBV5-1 with TRBJ1-2, with D maybe TRBD1 (5 bases). CDR3 length: 13 residues. Trimming took off 0 bases at V and 6 bases at J, with 9 bases between the two ends. The germline CDR1 and CDR2 sequences are SGHRS and YFSETQ. CDR3 bases: TGCGCCAGCAGCTTGGAGCCAGGGAATGGCTACACCTTC. This gives the protein CASSLEPGNGYTF.

This chain links TRBV10-1 with TRBJ2-1; maybe TRBD2 (5 bases). In germline, CDR1 is WNHNN, CDR2 SYGVQD (reference sequence). The CDR3 spans 12 residues. V shed 7 bases and J shed 3 bases, with 7 bases lying between them. The CDR3 sequence: CASTTSYNEQFF. For the CDR3, the DNA is TGCGCCAGCACCACTAGCTACAATGAGCAGTTCTTC.

The V gene is TRBV18, the J gene TRBJ1-2; D is perhaps TRBD1 (6 bases). The V and J ends lost 3 bases and 2 bases respectively, with 10 bases between them. The CDR3 has 14 amino acids. Germline CDR1 reads KGHSH; CDR2 reads LQKENI. The CDR3 bases are TGTGCCAGCTCACCCTCAGGGGAAAACTATGGCTACACCTTC. As protein: CASSPSGENYGYTF.

The chain uses TRBV6-1 and TRBJ1-1, with D perhaps matching TRBD1 (6 bases). Germline-derived CDR1 and CDR2 are MNHNS and SASEGT. There are 12 residues in the CDR3. Trimming took off 7 bases at V and 3 bases at J, with 9 bases between the two ends. The CDR3 sequence is CASTRTDTEAFF. The CDR3 DNA reads TGTGCCAGCACCCGGACAGACACTGAAGCTTTCTTT.

This clone appeared a few times. V usage is TRBV6-5 and J usage is TRBJ1-2, with TRBD1 matching over 7 bases. The CDR3 has 14 residues. Trimming at V came to 6 bases and at J to 4 bases, leaving 8 bases not matched to a gene. Germline lookup yields CDR1 MNHEY and CDR2 SVGAGI. DNA for the CDR3: TGTGCCAGCAGCCCTAACGACAGGGCCTATGGCTACACCTTC. Encoded protein: CASSPNDRAYGYTF.

This chain connects TRBV29-1 to TRBJ1-1; D not certain. Per germline, CDR1 SQVTM and CDR2 ANQGSEA. This CDR3 has 13 residues. The ends were cut back, 4 bases at V and 2 bases at J, with 11 bases in the middle. CDR3: CSVARRGNTEAFF. The CDR3 DNA follows: TGCAGCGTTGCTCGGCGGGGAAACACTGAAGCTTTCTTT.

The CDR3 protein is CASSLLGTSGSTGTDTQYF. The CDR3, as DNA: TGCGCCAGCAGCTTGTTAGGGACTAGCGGGAGCACGGGCACAGATACGCAGTATTTT. The rearrangement uses TRBV5-1 and TRBJ2-3; TRBD2 matches at 14 bases. CDR3 length equals 19 residues. J was trimmed by 1 base and V by 1 base; bases with no gene match: 8. Looked up from germline, CDR1 is SGHRS and CDR2 is YFSETQ. Full variable domain (remainder filled in from reference TRBV5-1 and TRBJ2-3): KAGVTQTPRYLIKTRGQQVTLSCSPISGHRSVSWYQQTPGQGLQFLFEYFSETQRNKGNFPGRFSGRQFSNSRSEMNVSTLELGDSALYLCASSLLGTSGSTGTDTQYFGPGTRLTVL.

The genes are TRBV19 and TRBJ2-2; 14 bases line up with TRBD2. Unmatched junction bases numbered 6, after V lost 5 bases and J lost 7 bases. This CDR3 contains 16 residues. Germline V gene lookup returns CDR1 LNHDA and CDR2 SQIVND (reference sequence). CDR3 nucleotides: TGTGCCAGTAGTGCGAGACTAGCGGGGGGGCTCGGGGAGCTGTTTTTT. Encoded protein: CASSARLAGGLGELFF.

The J gene is TRBJ1-1, the V gene TRBV7-2; maybe TRBD1 (6 bases). The V gene's germline CDR1 is SGHTA and CDR2 FQGNSA. Trimming removed 1 base at V and 0 bases at J, with 6 bases between. The CDR3 loop spans 14 amino acids. CDR3 residues: CASSLDRVNTEAFF. The CDR3 bases are TGTGCCAGCAGCTTAGACAGGGTGAACACTGAAGCTTTCTTT. Based on the CDR3 plus reference TRBV7-2 and TRBJ1-1, the full variable domain is GAGVSQSPSNKVTEKGKDVELRCDPISGHTALYWYRQSLGQGLEFLIYFQGNSAPDKSGLPSDRFSAERTGGSVSTLTIQRTQQEDSAVYLCASSLDRVNTEAFFGQGTRLTVV.

This clone turned up a few times. The CDR3 coding sequence is TGTGCCAGCAGCTTGGTAGGGGGCGCAAGCTCCTACGAGCAGTACTTC. It codes for CASSLVGGASSYEQYF. The chain has TRBV5-6 and TRBJ2-7; 7 positions agree with TRBD1. The junction had 6 bases not matched to a gene; V was cut back by 0 bases and J by 0 bases. Germline CDR1 and CDR2: SGHDT and YYEEEE. The CDR3 totals 16 residues. The whole variable domain, remainder taken from reference TRBV5-6 and TRBJ2-7, is DAGVTQSPTHLIKTRGQQVTLRCSPKSGHDTVSWYQQALGQGPQFIFQYYEEEERQRGNFPDRFSGHQFPNYSSELNVNALLLGDSALYLCASSLVGGASSYEQYFGPGTRLTVT.

The CDR3: CASSLAFTGGTTGELFF. The CDR3 region has the DNA TGTGCCAGCAGCTTAGCTTTCACCGGAGGTACCACCGGGGAGCTGTTTTTT. The V and J genes are TRBV7-8 and TRBJ2-2, with a possible D match to TRBD2 (5 bases). This CDR3 has 17 amino acids. CDR1 is SGHVS and CDR2 is FQNEAQ in the germline V gene. Trimming removed 0 bases from V and 4 bases from J, with 15 bases in between.

This clone was counted once. V gene TRBV30 combines with J gene TRBJ2-7; 8 nucleotides match TRBD1. Unmatched junction bases numbered 12, after V lost 3 bases and J lost 2 bases. Germline V gene lookup returns CDR1 GTSNPN and CDR2 SVGIG (reference sequence). The CDR3 consists of 16 residues. The CDR3 protein is CAWRYPGGQSPYEQYF. The CDR3 region has the DNA TGTGCCTGGAGATATCCAGGGGGCCAAAGCCCCTACGAGCAGTACTTC.

This clone was counted a few times. This chain connects TRBV23-1 to TRBJ1-5; D is possibly TRBD1 (5 bases). TRBV23-1 is an ORF, with its function uncertain. This CDR3 comprises 14 residues. Trimming shortened V by 1 base and J by 3 bases, and 7 bases separated the two germline ends. The CDR3 sequence: CASSQCGTNQPQHF. CDR3 coding DNA: TGCGCCAGCAGTCAATGCGGGACCAATCAGCCCCAGCATTTT.

This chain uses TRBV19 with TRBJ1-2; 7 bases are shared with TRBD1. The CDR3 consists of 13 residues. Trimming at V came to 4 bases and at J to 5 bases, leaving 4 bases not matched to a gene. CDR1 and CDR2 (germline): LNHDA, SQIVND (reference sequence). This CDR3 reads CASSTDRDYGYTF. Written as DNA, the CDR3 is TGTGCCAGTAGTACCGACAGGGATTATGGCTACACCTTC.

V is TRBV4-3 and J is TRBJ2-3, with 12 bases that match TRBD2. Trimming removed 4 bases from V and 0 bases from J; junction bases left unmatched: 8. CDR1 and CDR2 (germline): LGHNA, YSLEER. The CDR3 runs to 18 residues. The CDR3 DNA sequence: TGCGCCAGCAGCCCCACTTCGACTAGCGGGGGCAGCACAGATACGCAGTATTTT. Translating gives CASSPTSTSGGSTDTQYF.

This clone came up once. V gene TRBV27 combines with J gene TRBJ2-3; weak D call: TRBD2 (6 bases). The CDR3 spans 15 residues. Trimming took 3 bases from V and 0 from J, leaving 10 bases between them. The germline V gene encodes CDR1 MNHEY and CDR2 SMNVEV (reference sequence). CDR3 amino acids: CASSLAGTSTDTQYF. The CDR3 bases are TGTGCCAGCAGTTTGGCGGGGACTAGCACAGATACGCAGTATTTT.

This chain uses TRBV5-1 with TRBJ1-1, with 9 bases matching TRBD1. This CDR3 is 15 amino acids long. The junction had 7 bases not matched to a gene; V was cut back by 4 bases and J by 3 bases. CDR1 and CDR2 (germline): SGHRS, YFSETQ. The CDR3 DNA follows: TGCGCCAGCAGCAGCTCCGGGACAGGGCACACTGAAGCTTTCTTT. This encodes CASSSSGTGHTEAFF.

The chain carries TRBV11-2 and TRBJ1-6; 11 bases fit TRBD1. V shed 2 bases and J 5 bases; nucleotides not matched to a gene: 8. The germline V gene has CDR1 SGHAT and CDR2 FQNNGV. CDR3 length: 18 amino acids. The CDR3 loop reads CASSLMSGTGGNNSPLHF. The CDR3 DNA is TGTGCCAGCAGCTTAATGAGTGGGACAGGGGGGAATAATTCACCCCTCCACTTT.

The CDR3 here is CASSSYRGGTEAFF. Here the CDR3 DNA reads TGTGCCAGCAGCTCATACAGGGGTGGCACTGAAGCTTTCTTT. The chain recombines TRBV7-9 with TRBJ1-1, with 7 bases aligning to TRBD1. With V trimmed by 4 bases and J by 4 bases, 6 bases remained unmatched. CDR1 SEHNR and CDR2 FQNEAQ come from the germline V gene (reference sequence). The CDR3 length is 14 residues.

The V and J genes are TRBV29-1 and TRBJ1-1; weak D call: TRBD1 (5 bases). The CDR3 totals 11 residues. Germline CDR1 reads SQVTM; CDR2 reads ANQGSEA. With 6 bases removed from V and 10 bases from J, the gap between germline ends came to 15 bases. The CDR3 region has the DNA TGCAGCGTCAATACCAGGGCTGGAGCTTTCTTT. Translation gives CSVNTRAGAFF.

This clone was counted only a few times. This rearrangement joins TRBV10-3 to TRBJ2-7; D might be TRBD2 (5 bases). In germline, CDR1 is ENHRY, CDR2 SYGVKD. The CDR3 is 12 amino acids. Trimming pared 5 bases from V and 3 bases from J, leaving 8 bases between. The DNA of the CDR3 is TGTGCCATCAGTATCGCGGGCTACGAGCAGTACTTC. Translation gives CAISIAGYEQYF.